One and the same sample provided the 20 T cell receptor beta chains below, sequenced in a study of T cell responses to AZD1222 COVID-19 vaccine listed by TCRdb under 2021. According to the study, the label for this sample's time point signals: baseline before first vaccination. Libraries were prepared through the immunoSEQ multiplex PCR assay. The immuneACCESS repertoire file appears here via TCRdb, limited to in-frame rearrangements. These files lack a portion of the clones; in checked studies, under half of the deficit traces to unresolved V genes, and the cause of the others is not known. The sample contains about 150,000 clones, 88% of them found a single time. In total, the top ten clones hold 3.1% of the sample. The material sequenced was peripheral blood, taken on day 0 of AZD1222 vaccination. These receptors were obtained from an adult in good health.

The chain is built from TRBV15 and TRBJ2-3; TRBD2 is a possible D gene (6 bases). The germline V and J ends were trimmed by 1 base and 3 bases, with 11 bases remaining between them. Germline CDR1 reads LNHNV; CDR2 reads YYDKDF (reference sequence). This CDR3 is 15 amino acids long. CDR3 amino acids: CATSRVVGGTDTQYF. The CDR3 region has the DNA TGTGCCACCAGCAGAGTAGTCGGGGGAACAGATACGCAGTATTTT.

The chain employs TRBV19 and TRBJ1-2; 8 bases are shared with TRBD1. The CDR3 extends over 14 amino acids. V gave up 5 bases and J gave up 5 bases; unmatched junction bases: 7. The germline V gene has CDR1 LNHDA and CDR2 SQIVND (reference sequence). The DNA of the CDR3 is TGTGCCAGTAGTCGCACGACAGGGGATTATGGCTACACCTTC. This codes for CASSRTTGDYGYTF.

The chain couples TRBV6-6 to TRBJ1-4; D ambiguous. The CDR3 has 16 residues. Trimming pared 1 base from V and 6 bases from J, leaving 15 bases between. In germline, CDR1 is MNHNY, CDR2 SVGAGI (reference sequence). The CDR3 nucleotides are TGTGCCAGCAGTTACTTTCGGATGGGCGGGGATGAAAAACTGTTTTTT. This sequence encodes CASSYFRMGGDEKLFF.

The V call is TRBV7-2, the J call TRBJ2-7; 7 positions agree with TRBD2. Germline CDR1 reads SGHTA; CDR2 reads FQGNSA. The junction had 9 bases not matched to a gene; V was cut back by 1 base and J by 3 bases. The CDR3 covers 16 residues. CDR3: CASSLGVARDYYEQYF. The CDR3 nucleotides are TGTGCCAGCAGCTTAGGGGTCGCAAGGGACTACTACGAGCAGTACTTC.

A few counts support this clone. The CDR3 DNA is TGTGCCACCCTGGACTGGGTTAGATATGGCTACACCTTC. Amino acid sequence: CATLDWVRYGYTF. The chain is built from TRBV27 and TRBJ1-2; D remains unclear. Trimming shortened V by 10 bases and J by 5 bases, and 17 bases separated the two germline ends. Per germline, CDR1 MNHEY and CDR2 SMNVEV (reference sequence). The CDR3 covers 13 residues.

The V gene is TRBV2, the J gene TRBJ1-5, with 7 bases lining up with TRBD1. V lost 5 bases and J lost 7; bases outside the gene matches: 11. From germline, CDR1 is SNHLY and CDR2 FYNNEI. This CDR3 has 15 residues. In nucleotides, the CDR3 is TGTGCCAGCAGTCTCACTTCAGGGGGATACCAGCCCCAGCATTTT. Its translation: CASSLTSGGYQPQHF.

This sequence joins TRBV11-2 and TRBJ1-2; D uncertain. The CDR3 runs 13 residues. Trimming left V 4 bases short and J 5 bases short, with 11 bases between. Germline CDR1 SGHAT, CDR2 FQNNGV. The CDR3 loop is CASSSQAPYGYTF. CDR3 coding DNA: TGTGCCAGCAGCTCCCAGGCCCCTTATGGCTACACCTTC.

The chain links TRBV18 to TRBJ2-7, with 7 bases identical to TRBD1. J gave up 7 bases and V 3 bases, and 6 bases lay outside the gene matches. CDR3 length equals 13 residues. CDR1 is KGHSH, CDR2 LQKENI, per germline. CDR3 bases: TGTGCCAGCTCACCTTACCCGGGACAGGAGCAGTACTTC. It specifies CASSPYPGQEQYF.

The chain employs TRBV19 and TRBJ1-2; a possible D gene is TRBD1 (6 bases). Germline values: CDR1 LNHDA, CDR2 SQIVND (reference sequence). The CDR3 consists of 17 residues. V was shortened by 2 bases and J by 4 bases, with 20 bases between the two germline ends. CDR3 DNA: TGTGCCAGTAGTATACCCGGACAGCCCCTAACGATCTATGGCTACACCTTC. Translated: CASSIPGQPLTIYGYTF.

V usage is TRBV19 and J usage is TRBJ2-1; 13 bases agree with TRBD2. The V gene's germline CDR1 is LNHDA and CDR2 SQIVND (reference sequence). CDR3 length: 15 residues. J lost 7 bases, V lost 8 bases, and 8 bases had no gene match. CDR3 loop: CASAGRGLAGNEQFF. The CDR3 coding sequence is TGTGCCAGTGCCGGCCGGGGACTAGCGGGGAATGAGCAGTTCTTC.

J is TRBJ2-5 and V is TRBV6-5; 9 bases fit TRBD2. V trimming: 8 bases; J trimming: 1 base; junction bases outside the gene matches: 5. From germline, CDR1 is MNHEY and CDR2 SVGAGI. This CDR3 is built from 14 residues. This CDR3 is CASSGLALQETQYF. Written as DNA, the CDR3 is TGTGCCAGCTCTGGACTAGCGCTCCAAGAGACCCAGTACTTC.

The chain uses TRBV7-6 and TRBJ2-1; 11 bases line up with TRBD2. This CDR3 region has 15 residues. The germline CDR1 and CDR2 sequences are SGHVS and FNYEAQ. Germline trimming cut 2 bases from V and 7 bases from J; bases unmatched to any gene: 4. The CDR3 is CASSLPGLAANEQFF. Written as DNA, the CDR3 is TGTGCCAGCAGCTTACCGGGACTAGCGGCAAATGAGCAGTTCTTC.

This clone has just one count. The chain carries TRBV4-1 and TRBJ2-7, with D hard to call. The CDR3 contains 14 residues. Germline V CDR1 and CDR2: MGHRA, YSYEKL. Trimming removed 0 bases at V and 3 bases at J, with 9 bases between. The CDR3 DNA reads as TGCGCCAGCAGCCAAGAAACACCTTTCTACGAGCAGTACTTC. This codes for CASSQETPFYEQYF.

This clone was counted once. This chain connects TRBV28 to TRBJ1-1; D call uncertain. The CDR3 runs to 13 residues. Germline-derived CDR1 and CDR2 are MDHEN and SYDVKM. Trimming removed 7 bases at V and 1 base at J, with 10 bases between. CDR3 nucleotides: TGTGCCAGCACCACGTGGGCGAACACTGAAGCTTTCTTT. Its translation is CASTTWANTEAFF. The full variable domain, rest sourced from reference TRBV28 and TRBJ1-1, is DVKVTQSSRYLVKRTGEKVFLECVQDMDHENMFWYRQDPGLGLRLIYFSYDVKMKEKGDIPEGYSVSREKKERFSLILESASTNQTSMYLCASTTWANTEAFFGQGTRLTVV.

The J gene is TRBJ2-7, the V gene TRBV13; 8 nucleotides match TRBD2. Trimming took 1 base from V and 2 from J; bases not matched to a gene: 10. Germline CDR1 is PRHDT and CDR2 is FYEKMQ (reference sequence). The CDR3 totals 17 residues. CDR3 in DNA: TGTGCCAGCAGCTTAGCTCCCGCCAGCGGGGGAACCTACGAGCAGTACTTC. As protein: CASSLAPASGGTYEQYF.

This chain uses TRBV4-3 with TRBJ2-7; the match to TRBD2 covers 13 bases. There are 17 residues in the CDR3. The V and J ends lost 2 bases and 2 bases, in that order; junction bases with no gene match: 6. Germline V gene data show CDR1 as LGHNA and CDR2 as YSLEER. CDR3 in DNA: TGCGCCAGCAGCCAATCCCTACTAGCGGGGGGGCCCTACGAGCAGTACTTC. The encoded protein is CASSQSLLAGGPYEQYF.

This chain links TRBV10-1 with TRBJ1-3, with unresolved D. Germline V gene data show CDR1 as WNHNN and CDR2 as SYGVQD (reference sequence). Trimming removed 6 bases from V and 0 bases from J, with 9 bases in between. The CDR3 sequence is 14 residues long. The CDR3 nucleotides read TGCGCCAGCAGCGACCGGACCTCTGGAAACACCATATATTTT. It codes for CASSDRTSGNTIYF.

This clone was found once. The genes are TRBV19 and TRBJ1-4; tentatively, D is TRBD1 (5 bases). Germline CDR1 LNHDA, CDR2 SQIVND (reference sequence). The CDR3 is 15 residues long. V lost 6 bases and J lost 4, with 15 bases in between. The CDR3 sequence is CASSSGGTYNEKLFF. As DNA, the CDR3 is TGTGCCAGTAGCTCCGGAGGGACTTATAATGAAAAACTGTTTTTT.

This rearrangement joins TRBV28 to TRBJ1-1; D gene uncertain. This CDR3 has 12 amino acids. Germline CDR1 reads MDHEN; CDR2 reads SYDVKM. V lost 6 bases and J lost 9, with 14 bases in between. CDR3 bases: TGTGCCAGCAGGCGGGAAGTGTTACAAGCTTTCTTT. Amino acids: CASRREVLQAFF.

This sequence joins TRBV27 and TRBJ2-5, with 12 positions matching TRBD2. Looked up from germline, CDR1 is MNHEY and CDR2 is SMNVEV (reference sequence). V trimming: 6 bases; J trimming: 4 bases; junction bases outside the gene matches: 6. CDR3 length: 15 residues. CDR3 DNA sequence: TGTGCCAGCAGGGGCCTAGCGGGGGGGCGAGAGACCCAGTACTTC. Its translation is CASRGLAGGRETQYF.